The text below deals with one T cell receptor (beta chain). Its antigen is not known. The sample belongs to a study of radiotherapy plus CTLA-4 blockade in lung cancer. The overall study: Objective responses were recorded in 15% to 20% of patients, with disease control recorded in about 33%.

Findings of the study overall: Strongest reported response predictors: early blood clone changes and post-radiation interferon-beta. TCR clones of tumor origin grew in blood after radiotherapy plus ipilimumab.

This CDR3 is 17 amino acids long. CDR1 is SGHAT, CDR2 FQDESV, per germline (reference sequence). Trimming took 4 bases from V and 0 from J; bases not matched to a gene: 8. Profiling relied on immunoSEQ multiplex PCR, and the TCRdb table lists in-frame clones only, not all of them. The table records about 97,000 clones, approximately 74% of them present only once. This receptor was identified in a human donor with non-small cell lung cancer who had a partial response to radiotherapy plus ipilimumab. Some clones in this sample may be carry-over from other donors' samples. This chain connects TRBV11-1 to TRBJ2-2; 7 bases agree with TRBD1. The sequencing used peripheral blood, collected from a patient treated with radiotherapy plus ipilimumab. Here the CDR3 reads CASSSNHGTANTGELFF. CDR3 DNA sequence: TGTGCCAGCAGCTCAAACCATGGGACAGCGAACACCGGGGAGCTGTTTTTT.